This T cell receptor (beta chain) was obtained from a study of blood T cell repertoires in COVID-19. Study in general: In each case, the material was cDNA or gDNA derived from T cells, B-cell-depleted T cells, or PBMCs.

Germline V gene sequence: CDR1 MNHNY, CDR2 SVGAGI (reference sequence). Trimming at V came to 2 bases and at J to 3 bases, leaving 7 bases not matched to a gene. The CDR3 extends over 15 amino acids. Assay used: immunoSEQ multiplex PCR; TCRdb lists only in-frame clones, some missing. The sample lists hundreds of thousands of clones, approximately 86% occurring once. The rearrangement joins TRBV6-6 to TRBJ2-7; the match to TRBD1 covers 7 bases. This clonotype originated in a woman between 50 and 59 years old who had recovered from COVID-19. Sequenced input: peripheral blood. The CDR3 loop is CASSYPQTGNYEQYF. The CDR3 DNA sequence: TGTGCCAGCAGTTACCCGCAGACAGGGAACTACGAGCAGTACTTC.